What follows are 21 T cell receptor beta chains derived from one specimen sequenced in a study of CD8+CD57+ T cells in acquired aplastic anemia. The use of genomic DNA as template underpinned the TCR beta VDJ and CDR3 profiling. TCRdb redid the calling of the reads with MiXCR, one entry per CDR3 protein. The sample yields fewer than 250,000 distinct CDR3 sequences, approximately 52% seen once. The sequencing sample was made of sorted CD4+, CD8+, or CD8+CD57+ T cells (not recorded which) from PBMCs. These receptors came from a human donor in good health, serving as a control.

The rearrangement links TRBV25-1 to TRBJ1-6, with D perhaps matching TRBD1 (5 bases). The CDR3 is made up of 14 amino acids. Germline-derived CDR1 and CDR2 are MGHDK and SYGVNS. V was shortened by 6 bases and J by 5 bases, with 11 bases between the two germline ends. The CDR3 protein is CASSYGTDNSPLHF. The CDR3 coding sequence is TGTGCCAGCAGCTACGGGACGGATAATTCACCCCTCCACTTT.

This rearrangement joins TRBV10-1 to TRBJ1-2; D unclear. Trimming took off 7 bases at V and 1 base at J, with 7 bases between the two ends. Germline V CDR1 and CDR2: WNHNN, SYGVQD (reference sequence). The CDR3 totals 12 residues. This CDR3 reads CASIGNNYGYTF. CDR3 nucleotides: TGCGCCAGCATTGGCAATAACTATGGCTACACCTTC.

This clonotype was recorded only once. This CDR3 reads CASSFSPGANYEQYF. CDR3 nucleotide sequence: TGTGCCAGCAGTTTCTCGCCAGGGGCAAATTACGAGCAGTACTTC. V gene TRBV25-1 combines with J gene TRBJ2-7; D is possibly TRBD1 (6 bases). There are 15 residues in the CDR3. Germline V CDR1 and CDR2: MGHDK, SYGVNS. V dropped 5 bases and J dropped 4 bases, with 18 bases sitting between them.

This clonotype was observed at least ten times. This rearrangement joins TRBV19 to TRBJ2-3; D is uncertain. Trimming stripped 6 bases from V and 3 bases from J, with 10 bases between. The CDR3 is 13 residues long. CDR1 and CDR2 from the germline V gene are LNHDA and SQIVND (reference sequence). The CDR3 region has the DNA TGTGCCAGTAGAGTTAGGGAAACAGATACGCAGTATTTT. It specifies CASRVRETDTQYF.

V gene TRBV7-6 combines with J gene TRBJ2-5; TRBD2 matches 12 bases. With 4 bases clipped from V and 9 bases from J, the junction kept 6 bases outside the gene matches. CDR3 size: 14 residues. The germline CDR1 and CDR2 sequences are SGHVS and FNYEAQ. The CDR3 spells CASSSALAGGPQYF. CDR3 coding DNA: TGTGCCAGCAGCTCCGCTCTAGCGGGGGGGCCCCAGTACTTC.

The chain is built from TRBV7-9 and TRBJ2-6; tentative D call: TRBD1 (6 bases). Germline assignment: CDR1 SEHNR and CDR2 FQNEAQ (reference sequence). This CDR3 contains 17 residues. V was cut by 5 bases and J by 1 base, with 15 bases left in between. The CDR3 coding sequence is TGTGCCAGCAGCCTACAGGGTGGTTTGTCTGGGGCCAACGTCCTGACTTTC. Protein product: CASSLQGGLSGANVLTF.

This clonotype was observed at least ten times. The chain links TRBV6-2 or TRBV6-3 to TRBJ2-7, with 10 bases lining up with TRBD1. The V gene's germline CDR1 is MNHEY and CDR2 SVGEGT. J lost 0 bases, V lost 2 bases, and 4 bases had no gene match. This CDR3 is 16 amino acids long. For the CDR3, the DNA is TGTGCCAGCAGTTACGCCGGGACAGGGGTCTCCTACGAGCAGTACTTC. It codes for CASSYAGTGVSYEQYF.

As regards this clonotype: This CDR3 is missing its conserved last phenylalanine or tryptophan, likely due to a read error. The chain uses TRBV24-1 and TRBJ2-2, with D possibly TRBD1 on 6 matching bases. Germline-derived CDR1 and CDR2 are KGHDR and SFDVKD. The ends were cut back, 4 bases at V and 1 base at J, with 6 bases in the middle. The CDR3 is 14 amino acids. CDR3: CATSETGNTGELFL. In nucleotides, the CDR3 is TGTGCCACCAGTGAGACAGGGAACACCGGGGAGCTGTTTCTT.

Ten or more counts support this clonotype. CDR3 bases: TGTGCCAGCAGCTTTTCCGGGACGGGGAACACTGAAGCTTTCTTT. Its translation: CASSFSGTGNTEAFF. This chain joins TRBV7-9 and TRBJ1-1, with TRBD1 as a possible D gene (5 bases). V lost 3 bases, J lost 1 base, and 12 bases lay in between. CDR3 length: 15 amino acids. CDR1 SEHNR and CDR2 FQNEAQ come from the germline V gene (reference sequence).

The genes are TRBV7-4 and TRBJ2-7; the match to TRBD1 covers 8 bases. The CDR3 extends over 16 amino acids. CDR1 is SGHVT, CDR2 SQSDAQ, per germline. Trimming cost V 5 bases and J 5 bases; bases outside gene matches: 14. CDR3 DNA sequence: TGTGCCAGCAGCCCTTCGACAGGGACAGGCACCCACGAGCAGTACTTC. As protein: CASSPSTGTGTHEQYF.

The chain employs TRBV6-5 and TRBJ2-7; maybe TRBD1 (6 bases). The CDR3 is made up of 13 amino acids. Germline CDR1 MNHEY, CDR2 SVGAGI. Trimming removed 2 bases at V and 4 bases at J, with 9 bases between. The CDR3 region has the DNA TGTGCCAGCAGTTACGACAGGTTGTACGAGCAGTACTTC. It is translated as CASSYDRLYEQYF.

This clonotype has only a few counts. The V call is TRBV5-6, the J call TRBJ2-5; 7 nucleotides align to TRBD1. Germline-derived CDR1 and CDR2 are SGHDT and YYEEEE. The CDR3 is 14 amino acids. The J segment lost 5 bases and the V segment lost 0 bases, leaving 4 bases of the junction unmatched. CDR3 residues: CASSLGTGWETQYF. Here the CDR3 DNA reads TGTGCCAGCAGCTTGGGGACAGGTTGGGAGACCCAGTACTTC.

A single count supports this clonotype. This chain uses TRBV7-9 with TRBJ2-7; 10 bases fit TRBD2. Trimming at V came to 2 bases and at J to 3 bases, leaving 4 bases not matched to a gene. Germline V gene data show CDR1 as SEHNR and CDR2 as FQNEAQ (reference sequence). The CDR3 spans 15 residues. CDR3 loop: CASSLPSGGSYEQYF. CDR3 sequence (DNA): TGTGCCAGCAGCTTACCTAGCGGGGGTAGCTACGAGCAGTACTTC.

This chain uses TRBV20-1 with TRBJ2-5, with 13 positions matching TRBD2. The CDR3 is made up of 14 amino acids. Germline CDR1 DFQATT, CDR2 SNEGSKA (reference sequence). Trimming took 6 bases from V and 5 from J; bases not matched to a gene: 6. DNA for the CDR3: TGCAGTGCACCTAGGACTAGCGGGGGCGAGACCCAGTACTTC. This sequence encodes CSAPRTSGGETQYF.

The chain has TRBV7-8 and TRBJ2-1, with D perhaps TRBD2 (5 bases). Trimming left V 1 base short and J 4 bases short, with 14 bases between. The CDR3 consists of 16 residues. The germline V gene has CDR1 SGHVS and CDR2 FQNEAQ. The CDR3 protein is CASSLGTPGDYNEQFF. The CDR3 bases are TGTGCCAGCAGCTTAGGCACCCCCGGGGATTACAATGAGCAGTTCTTC.

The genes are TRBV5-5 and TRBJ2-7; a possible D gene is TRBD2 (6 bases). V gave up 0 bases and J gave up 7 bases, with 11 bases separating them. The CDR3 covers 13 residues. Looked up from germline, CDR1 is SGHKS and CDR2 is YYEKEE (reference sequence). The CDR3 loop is CASSLVQEGEQYF. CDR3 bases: TGTGCCAGCAGCTTGGTACAGGAGGGAGAGCAGTACTTC.

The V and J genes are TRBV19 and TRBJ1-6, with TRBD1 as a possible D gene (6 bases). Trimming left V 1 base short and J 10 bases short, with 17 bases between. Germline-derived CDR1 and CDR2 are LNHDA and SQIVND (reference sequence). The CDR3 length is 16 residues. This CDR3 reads CASSIGTSGGKSPLHF. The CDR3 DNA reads TGTGCCAGTAGTATAGGGACTAGCGGGGGCAAGTCACCCCTCCACTTT.

The CDR3 loop is CASSFSGHLNQPQHF. The CDR3 DNA follows: TGTGCCAGCAGCTTTTCGGGACACCTCAATCAGCCCCAGCATTTT. This chain links TRBV12-3 or TRBV12-4 with TRBJ1-5, with a tentative D call TRBD1 (6 bases). The V and J ends lost 6 bases and 3 bases respectively, with 15 bases between them. The CDR3 consists of 15 residues.

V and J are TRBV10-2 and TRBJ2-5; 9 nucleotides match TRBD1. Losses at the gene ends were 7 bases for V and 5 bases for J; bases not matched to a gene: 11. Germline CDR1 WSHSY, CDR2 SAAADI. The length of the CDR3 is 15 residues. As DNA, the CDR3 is TGCGCCAGCAACGCCGGGACAGGGAGGACGGAGACCCAGTACTTC. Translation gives CASNAGTGRTETQYF.

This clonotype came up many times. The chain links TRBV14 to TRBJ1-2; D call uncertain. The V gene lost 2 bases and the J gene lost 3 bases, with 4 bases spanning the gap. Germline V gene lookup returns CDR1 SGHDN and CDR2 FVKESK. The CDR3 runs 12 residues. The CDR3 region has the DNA TGTGCCAGCAGCCAATCCCACTATGGCTACACCTTC. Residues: CASSQSHYGYTF.

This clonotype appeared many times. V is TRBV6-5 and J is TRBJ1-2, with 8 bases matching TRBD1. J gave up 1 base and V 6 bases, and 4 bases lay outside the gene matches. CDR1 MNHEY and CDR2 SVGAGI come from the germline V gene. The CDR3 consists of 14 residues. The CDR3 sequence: CASRIDRGNYGYTF. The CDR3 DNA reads TGTGCCAGCAGAATTGACAGGGGTAACTATGGCTACACCTTC.